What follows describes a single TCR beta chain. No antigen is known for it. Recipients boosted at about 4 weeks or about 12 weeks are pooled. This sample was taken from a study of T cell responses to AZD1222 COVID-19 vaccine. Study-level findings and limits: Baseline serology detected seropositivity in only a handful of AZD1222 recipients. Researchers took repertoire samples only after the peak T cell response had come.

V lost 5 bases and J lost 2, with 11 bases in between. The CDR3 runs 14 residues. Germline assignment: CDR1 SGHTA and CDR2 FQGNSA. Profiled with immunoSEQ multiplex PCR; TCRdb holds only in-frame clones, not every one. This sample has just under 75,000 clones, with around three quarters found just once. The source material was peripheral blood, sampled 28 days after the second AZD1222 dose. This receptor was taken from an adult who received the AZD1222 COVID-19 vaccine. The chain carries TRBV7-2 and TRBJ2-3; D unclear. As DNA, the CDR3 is TGTGCCAGCAGCCCAAATCCGACCACAGATACGCAGTATTTT. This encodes CASSPNPTTDTQYF.